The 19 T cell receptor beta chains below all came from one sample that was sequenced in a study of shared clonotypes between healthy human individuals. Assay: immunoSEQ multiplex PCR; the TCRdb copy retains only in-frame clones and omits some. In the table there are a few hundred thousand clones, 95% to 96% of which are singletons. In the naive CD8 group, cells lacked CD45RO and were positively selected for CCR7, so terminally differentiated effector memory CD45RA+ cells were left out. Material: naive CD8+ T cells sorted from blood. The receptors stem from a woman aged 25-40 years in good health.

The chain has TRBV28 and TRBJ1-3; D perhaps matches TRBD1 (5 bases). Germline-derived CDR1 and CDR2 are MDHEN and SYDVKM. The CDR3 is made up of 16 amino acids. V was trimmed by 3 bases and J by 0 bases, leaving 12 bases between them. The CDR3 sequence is CASSFPGNFSGNTIYF. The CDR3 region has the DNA TGTGCCAGCAGTTTCCCAGGGAACTTCTCTGGAAACACCATATATTTT.

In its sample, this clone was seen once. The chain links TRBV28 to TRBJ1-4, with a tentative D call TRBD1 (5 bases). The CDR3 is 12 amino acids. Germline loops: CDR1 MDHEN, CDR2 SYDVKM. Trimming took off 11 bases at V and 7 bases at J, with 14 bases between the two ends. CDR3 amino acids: CASGRVGEKLFF. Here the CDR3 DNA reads TGTGCCTCAGGCAGGGTCGGTGAAAAACTGTTTTTT.

CDR3 sequence: CASSPSDRGTEAFF. For the CDR3, the DNA is TGTGCCAGCAGCCCAAGCGACAGGGGCACTGAAGCTTTCTTT. This chain uses TRBV13 with TRBJ1-1; 8 bases align to TRBD1. V lost 5 bases, J lost 4 bases, and 6 bases stayed unmatched. Germline V CDR1 and CDR2: PRHDT, FYEKMQ (reference sequence). The CDR3 is made up of 14 amino acids. The variable domain in full, completed from reference TRBV13 and TRBJ1-1, reads AAGVIQSPRHLIKEKRETATLKCYPIPRHDTVYWYQQGPGQDPQFLISFYEKMQSDKGSIPDRFSAQQFSDYHSELNMSSLELGDSALYFCASSPSDRGTEAFFGQGTRLTVV.

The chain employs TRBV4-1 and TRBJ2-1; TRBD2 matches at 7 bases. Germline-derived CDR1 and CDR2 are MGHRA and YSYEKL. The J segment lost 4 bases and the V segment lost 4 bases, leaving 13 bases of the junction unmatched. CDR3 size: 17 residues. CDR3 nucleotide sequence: TGCGCCAGCAGCCGAAGGGGAGGGCAGACAATGTACAATGAGCAGTTCTTC. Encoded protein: CASSRRGGQTMYNEQFF.

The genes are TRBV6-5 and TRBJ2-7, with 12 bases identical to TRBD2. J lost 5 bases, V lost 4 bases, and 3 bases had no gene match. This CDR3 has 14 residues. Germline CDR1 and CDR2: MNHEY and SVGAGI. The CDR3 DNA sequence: TGTGCCAGCAGTTCGACTAGCGGGAGTAACGAGCAGTACTTC. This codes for CASSSTSGSNEQYF.

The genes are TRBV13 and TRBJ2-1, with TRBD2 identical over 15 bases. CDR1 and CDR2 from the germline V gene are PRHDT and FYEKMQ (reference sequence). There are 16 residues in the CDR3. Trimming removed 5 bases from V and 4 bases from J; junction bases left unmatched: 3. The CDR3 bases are TGTGCCAGCAGCAACGGGACTAGCGGGGGGTACAATGAGCAGTTCTTC. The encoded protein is CASSNGTSGGYNEQFF.

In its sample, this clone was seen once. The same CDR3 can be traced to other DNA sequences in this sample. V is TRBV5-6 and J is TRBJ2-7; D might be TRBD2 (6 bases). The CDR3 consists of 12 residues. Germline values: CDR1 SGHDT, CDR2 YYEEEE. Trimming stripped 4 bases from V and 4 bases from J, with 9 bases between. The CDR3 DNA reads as TGTGCCAGCAGCCTTGGGGGGTACGAGCAGTACTTC. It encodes CASSLGGYEQYF.

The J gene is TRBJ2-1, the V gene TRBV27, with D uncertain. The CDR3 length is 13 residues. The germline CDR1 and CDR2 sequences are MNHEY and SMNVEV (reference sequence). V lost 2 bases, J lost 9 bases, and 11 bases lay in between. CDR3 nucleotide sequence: TGTGCCAGCAGTTTACACGGCTGGGGTGAGCAGTTCTTC. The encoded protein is CASSLHGWGEQFF.

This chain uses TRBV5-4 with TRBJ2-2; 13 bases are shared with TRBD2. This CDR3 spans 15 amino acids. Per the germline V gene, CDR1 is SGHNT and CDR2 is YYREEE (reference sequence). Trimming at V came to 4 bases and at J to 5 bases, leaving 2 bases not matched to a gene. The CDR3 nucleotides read TGTGCCAGCAGCCCGGGACTAGCGGGGACCGGGGAGCTGTTTTTT. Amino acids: CASSPGLAGTGELFF.

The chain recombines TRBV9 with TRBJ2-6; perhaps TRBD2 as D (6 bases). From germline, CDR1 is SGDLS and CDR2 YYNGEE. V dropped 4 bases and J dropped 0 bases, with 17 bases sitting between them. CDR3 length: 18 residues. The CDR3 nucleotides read TGTGCCAGCAGCTCTTCCGGGACTGGTAGCTCTGGGGCCAACGTCCTGACTTTC. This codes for CASSSSGTGSSGANVLTF. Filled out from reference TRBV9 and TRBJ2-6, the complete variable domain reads DSGVTQTPKHLITATGQRVTLRCSPRSGDLSVYWYQQSLDQGLQFLIQYYNGEERAKGNILERFSAQQFPDLHSELNLSSLELGDSALYFCASSSSGTGSSGANVLTFGAGSRLTVL.

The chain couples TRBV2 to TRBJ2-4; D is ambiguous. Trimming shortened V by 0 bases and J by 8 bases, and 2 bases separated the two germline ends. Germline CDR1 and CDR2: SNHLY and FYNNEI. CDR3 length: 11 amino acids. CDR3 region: CASSEAYIQYF. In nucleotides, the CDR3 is TGTGCCAGCAGTGAAGCGTACATTCAGTACTTC. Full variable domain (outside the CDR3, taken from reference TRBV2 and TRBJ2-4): EPEVTQTPSHQVTQMGQEVILRCVPISNHLYFYWYRQILGQKVEFLVSFYNNEISEKSEIFDDQFSVERPDGSNFTLKIRSTKLEDSAMYFCASSEAYIQYFGAGTRLSVL.

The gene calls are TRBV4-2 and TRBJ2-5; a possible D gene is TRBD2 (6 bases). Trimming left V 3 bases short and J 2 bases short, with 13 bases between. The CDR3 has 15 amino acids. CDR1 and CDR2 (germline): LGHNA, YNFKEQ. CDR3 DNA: TGTGCCAGCAGCCAGGCCCCGGGACTGCAAGAGACCCAGTACTTC. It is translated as CASSQAPGLQETQYF.

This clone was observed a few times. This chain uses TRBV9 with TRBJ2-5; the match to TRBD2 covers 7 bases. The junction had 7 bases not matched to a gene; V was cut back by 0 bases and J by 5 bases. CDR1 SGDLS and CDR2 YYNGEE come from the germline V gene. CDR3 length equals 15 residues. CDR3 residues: CASSVGGRVGETQYF. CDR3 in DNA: TGTGCCAGCAGCGTAGGGGGGAGGGTCGGTGAGACCCAGTACTTC. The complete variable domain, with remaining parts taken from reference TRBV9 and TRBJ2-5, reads DSGVTQTPKHLITATGQRVTLRCSPRSGDLSVYWYQQSLDQGLQFLIQYYNGEERAKGNILERFSAQQFPDLHSELNLSSLELGDSALYFCASSVGGRVGETQYFGPGTRLLVL.

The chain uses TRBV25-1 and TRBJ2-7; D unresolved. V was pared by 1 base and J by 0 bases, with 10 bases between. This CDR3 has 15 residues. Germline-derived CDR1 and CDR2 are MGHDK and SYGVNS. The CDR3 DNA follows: TGTGCCAGCAGTGAATCGGTCTCCAACTCCTACGAGCAGTACTTC. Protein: CASSESVSNSYEQYF.

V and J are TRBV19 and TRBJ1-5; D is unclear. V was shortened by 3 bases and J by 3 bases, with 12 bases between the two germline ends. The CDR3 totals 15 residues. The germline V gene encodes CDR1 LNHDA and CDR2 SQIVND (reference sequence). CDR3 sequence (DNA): TGTGCCAGTAGTATCTATCGGAGCCACAATCAGCCCCAGCATTTT. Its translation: CASSIYRSHNQPQHF.

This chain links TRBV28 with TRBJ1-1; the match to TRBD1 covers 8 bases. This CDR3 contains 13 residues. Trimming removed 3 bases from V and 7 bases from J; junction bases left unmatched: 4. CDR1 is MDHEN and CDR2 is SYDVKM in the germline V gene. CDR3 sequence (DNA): TGTGCCAGCAGTTTGGACAGGGCTTTTGAAGCTTTCTTT. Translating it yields CASSLDRAFEAFF.

The CDR3 DNA reads TGTGCCAGCAGCCTCAACAGATACTCTGGAAACACCATATATTTT. Its protein is CASSLNRYSGNTIYF. The V and J genes are TRBV13 and TRBJ1-3; no firm D call. The V gene lost 5 bases and the J gene lost 0 bases, with 11 bases spanning the gap. There are 15 residues in the CDR3. Germline CDR1 is PRHDT and CDR2 is FYEKMQ (reference sequence). Combining the CDR3 with reference TRBV13 and TRBJ1-3 gives the whole variable domain AAGVIQSPRHLIKEKRETATLKCYPIPRHDTVYWYQQGPGQDPQFLISFYEKMQSDKGSIPDRFSAQQFSDYHSELNMSSLELGDSALYFCASSLNRYSGNTIYFGEGSWLTVV.

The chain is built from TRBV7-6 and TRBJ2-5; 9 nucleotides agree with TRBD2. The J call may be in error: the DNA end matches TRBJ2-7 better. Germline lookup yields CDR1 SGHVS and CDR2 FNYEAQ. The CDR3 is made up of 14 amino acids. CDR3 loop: CASSFSGSSYEQYF. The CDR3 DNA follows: TGTGCCAGCAGCTTTAGCGGGAGCTCCTACGAGCAGTACTTC.

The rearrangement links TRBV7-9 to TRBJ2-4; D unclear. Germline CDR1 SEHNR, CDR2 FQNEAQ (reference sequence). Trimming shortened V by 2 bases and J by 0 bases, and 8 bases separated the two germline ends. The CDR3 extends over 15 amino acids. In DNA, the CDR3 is TGTGCCAGCAGCTTAAGTGTGGGAGCCAAAAACATTCAGTACTTC. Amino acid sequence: CASSLSVGAKNIQYF.